This TCR beta chain was profiled in a study of cytomegalovirus exposure and HLA in healthy donors (dated by TCRdb to between 2016 and 2019). Turning to the overall study: According to an earlier analysis of 550 to 750 of the donors, about 179 million T cells yielded 100 million or so unique TCR beta sequences and 276 Gb of sequence data. The number of typed donors differed by locus: about 629-630 for A, B, C, DRB1 and DQB1; approximately 530 for DQA1; some 590 for DPA1; and 400 to 480 for DPB1. High-throughput TCR immunosequencing, statistical association of individual TCRs with disease status, and machine learning were combined to predict cytomegalovirus infection status. Donor age, sex, ethnicity and CMV serostatus were compiled alongside the repertoire data. The T cell repertoires of several hundred subjects were profiled by immunosequencing and related to cytomegalovirus serostatus. Every discovery cohort repertoire had been produced on one sequencing platform. Four to six DR-DQ haplotypes were handled as single units for association and clustering, since linkage in the cohort was strong. A later analysis re-analyzed previously published TCR beta repertoires from 666 donors and added high-resolution HLA genotyping to study TCR occurrence patterns. In a later genetic analysis, genome-wide SNP genotypes for about three fifths of the roughly 670 donors were used, and that subset was treated as a discovery cohort. The study was designed to test whether signatures of past pathogen exposure could be identified by cataloging public T cell receptors. To decide whether each TCR beta V gene segment behaved as functional or pseudogenic, an earlier analysis of some 600 of the donors relied on high-throughput TCR beta sequencing. Class I and class II HLA loci were covered by the typing at four-digit resolution. A separate validation cohort of approximately 120 different subjects was used in addition to the approximately 700-subject first cohort. The later analysis used no new phenotypic data to find candidate immune exposures, relying instead on TCR beta sequences and their occurrence across donors. Of the roughly 390 genotyped donors, 75% to 85% were placed in the genetic ancestry cluster associated with self-reported Caucasian donors. On average, 235,054 unique TCR beta nucleotide sequences were sequenced per donor among fewer than 500 genotyped donors of the cohort, with approximately 18% of those sequences being non-productive. About 280 gigabases of sequencing data and about 92 million unique TCR sequences made up an early release that covered fewer than 650 HLA-typed donors. Overall study outcomes, separate from this receptor: Specific HLA alleles were associated with more than 15,000 TCR beta sequences at a false discovery rate of 0.05 in a later analysis. A further reported finding was that TCR beta sequences accurately predicted the HLA-A and HLA-B alleles for most subjects in the first cohort. A few of the identified cytomegalovirus-associated TCR beta chains were confirmed in vitro to be specific for cytomegalovirus antigens. Sequencing depth was assumed to be roughly uniform across donors in the presence/absence analyses, though that assumption may not hold. In the study, 150 to 200 TCR beta chains were listed as associated with cytomegalovirus. In a later analysis, HLA-associated TCR beta chains showed more clonal expansion and lower generation probabilities than non-associated chains that were equally common. In a later genetic analysis, a missense DCLRE1C variant was associated with V-gene and J-gene trimming of TCR beta chains, and the association was replicated in an independent cohort. Across donors, most TCR sequences were observed very rarely, whereas some public TCRs were present in many individuals. Some IMGT-functional V segments, including TRBV6-2 and TRBV6-3, could not be distinguished by the 87-base-pair reads and were therefore excluded. Immune exposure information for the cohort was limited to CMV serostatus. In a later analysis, TCR association rates were found to vary across HLA loci, with the most associated TCRs seen for DRB1 alleles and the fewest for HLA-C alleles. HLA typing was unavailable for some donors at each locus, so association tests used only the typed subset. Because counts were too low, seventeen rarely observed V segments, including chromosome 9 orphons, were excluded from the earlier analysis of under 650 of the donors. In this cohort, only TCR beta chains were sequenced, and detectable features were limited by the absence of alpha or paired-chain data. In both the original and validation cohorts, the classifier was reported to diagnose cytomegalovirus status with high specificity and sensitivity. Several of the top co-occurrence clusters appeared to be linked to parvovirus B19, influenza, CMV and Epstein-Barr virus, according to a later analysis. According to the authors, the approach could potentially be generalized to other disease states and immunological phenotypes. An earlier analysis of some 590 of the donors showed that most TCR beta V segments appeared in productive rearrangements either about 90% or about 30% of the time, which broadly matched IMGT annotations. In a later analysis, most CMV-associated TCR beta chains were found to appear HLA-restricted, with HLA associations seemingly driven largely by CMV exposure. The sequencing pipeline was judged likely to have produced a cluster of highly shared sequence variants as a technical artifact. A later genetic analysis reported fewer N-insertions in productive TCRs among donors in an Asian-associated ancestry cluster than the roughly 670-donor mean. Linkage disequilibrium might explain the correlated functional status among segregating V segments, but an unknown experimental factor could not be ruled out. Assigning TCR associations to individual alleles was difficult when HLA alleles, especially DR and DQ, strongly co-occurred.

This clone appeared many times. No cognate antigen has been identified for it. Per-base qualities were not stored, and no clone one base away is much larger. The cohort was made up of roughly 670 healthy bone marrow donors. Cohort members were all nominally healthy when sampled, although unrecorded immune exposures were likely present. The donor tested CMV seropositive and was one of the 289 seropositive cohort members. A peripheral blood sample was collected from each donor, and TCR beta sequencing was performed on peripheral blood mononuclear cells. Genomic DNA was extracted from the blood cell samples with the Qiagen DNeasy Blood Extraction Kit. After removal of 7 bases from V and 8 bases from J, the junction retains 10 bases not matched to a gene. The CDR3 measures 14 amino acids from cysteine to phenylalanine. CDR3 DNA is the only sequence kept; it has 42 bases, read in frame from the first base. In the germline V gene, CDR1 corresponds to MNHNS and CDR2 to SASEGT.

Receptor libraries were prepared by the immunoSEQ multiplex PCR assay. For the multiplex PCR, a mixture combining 60 forward primers for TCR Vbeta segments and 13 reverse primers for TCR Jbeta segments was used. The CDR3 region of rearranged TCR beta genes was amplified from genomic DNA with a multiplex PCR assay. Amplified TCR beta libraries were sequenced as 87-base-pair reads on the Illumina HiSeq System. The study's processing was this. A later analysis tallied around 82 million unique TCR beta chains across the approximately 670 repertoires, and some 10 million of those chains were shared by two or more donors. Raw reads were error-corrected and collapsed into unique sequences with a nearest-neighbor algorithm that merged closely related sequences to remove PCR and sequencing errors. V, D and J gene segments were assigned by aligning CDR3 sequences to IMGT reference sequences. For a sequence to be retained, a match of at least six nucleotides to both a V gene segment and a J gene segment was required. Rearrangements were classified as productive when the CDR3 lacked stop codons and remained in frame with V and J, and all other rearrangements were classified as non-productive. CDR3 was defined according to IMGT convention as the region running from the second conserved V-encoded cysteine to the conserved J-encoded phenylalanine. The earlier analysis of 450 to 750 of the donors excluded any sequence lacking an unambiguous match to a single V gene segment. In an earlier analysis of about 590 of the donors, a V segment was called functional when productive rearrangements were above 56.7%, and segregating when the standard deviation between donors exceeded 5%. A statistical classification framework was built to diagnose cytomegalovirus status from the catalog of TCR beta chain sequences. In a later analysis, V and J genes were assigned by comparing TCR nucleotide sequences against IMGT/GENE-DB human TR gene sequences. The TCRdist pipeline was used in a later analysis to assign CDR3 sequences and most-parsimonious VDJ recombination scenarios. A later analysis defined each TCR beta chain by its CDR3 amino acid sequence plus V-gene family, and excluded reads lacking a unique V-gene family. A later analysis removed 550 to 650 highly shared, low-generation-probability nucleotide sequences to deal with suspected cross-contamination and a sequencing artifact. In a later analysis, a clonal expansion index was calculated for each public chain from normalized within-repertoire ranks of inferred template counts. In a later analysis, generation probabilities were computed with a VDJ recombination model fitted to out-of-frame rearrangements, and the resulting probabilities were checked against IGoR. In a later analysis, TCR-TCR, TCR-HLA and TCR-CMV co-occurrence was scored with hypergeometric tests, and a repertoire-size bias correction was applied to TCR pairs. In a later analysis, false discovery rates were estimated by permuting HLA or CMV assignments 20 times. In a later analysis, co-occurring TCRs were grouped with DBSCAN, and TCRdist sequence similarity was added when clustering was performed within HLA-allele-positive subsets. Repertoires with fewer than 30,000 or more than 120,000 public chains, plus five repertoires with anomalous nucleotide sharing, were excluded from co-occurrence clustering. TCRdb re-hosts the immuneACCESS table, in-frame sequences only. Its copies lack some clones; in the studies checked, an unresolved V gene accounts for under half of them, and the cause for the rest is not known. V and J calls and clone size are given by that table; D and trimming were obtained from the DNA. The sample table records tens of thousands of clones; roughly four fifths of these occur just once. In total, the top ten clones hold about a fifth of the sample.

The sequencing sample was made of PBMCs. The chain employs TRBV6-1 and TRBJ2-1, and 8 junction bases match TRBD2. This receptor was identified in a woman in her thirties in good health and CMV-seropositive. CDR3 sequence: CASTLGLGVHEQFF. The DNA reads TGTGCCAGCACCTTGGGACTAGGGGTTCATGAGCAGTTCTTC.